The sample holds one count of the clone carrying this T cell receptor beta chain. The record originates from a study of T cell responses to AZD1222 COVID-19 vaccine. Data came from immunoSEQ multiplex PCR; TCRdb stores just in-frame clones and leaves some out. This sample yields approximately 80,000 clones, of which approximately 83% are seen a single time; 3.4% belongs to the top ten. Trimming removed 4 bases at V and 10 bases at J, with 16 bases between. CDR3 length equals 13 residues. CDR1 is MDHEN and CDR2 is SYDVKM in the germline V gene. This TCR was recovered from an adult who received the AZD1222 COVID-19 vaccine. The sequenced sample was peripheral blood, obtained 28 days after the second AZD1222 dose. The chain links TRBV28 to TRBJ1-1; D is perhaps TRBD1 (6 bases). The CDR3 nucleotides are TGTGCCAGCAGTTCGGCAGGGGCTCTCCCAGCTTTCTTT. Amino acid sequence: CASSSAGALPAFF. The whole variable domain, remainder taken from reference TRBV28 and TRBJ1-1, is DVKVTQSSRYLVKRTGEKVFLECVQDMDHENMFWYRQDPGLGLRLIYFSYDVKMKEKGDIPEGYSVSREKKERFSLILESASTNQTSMYLCASSSAGALPAFFGQGTRLTVV.